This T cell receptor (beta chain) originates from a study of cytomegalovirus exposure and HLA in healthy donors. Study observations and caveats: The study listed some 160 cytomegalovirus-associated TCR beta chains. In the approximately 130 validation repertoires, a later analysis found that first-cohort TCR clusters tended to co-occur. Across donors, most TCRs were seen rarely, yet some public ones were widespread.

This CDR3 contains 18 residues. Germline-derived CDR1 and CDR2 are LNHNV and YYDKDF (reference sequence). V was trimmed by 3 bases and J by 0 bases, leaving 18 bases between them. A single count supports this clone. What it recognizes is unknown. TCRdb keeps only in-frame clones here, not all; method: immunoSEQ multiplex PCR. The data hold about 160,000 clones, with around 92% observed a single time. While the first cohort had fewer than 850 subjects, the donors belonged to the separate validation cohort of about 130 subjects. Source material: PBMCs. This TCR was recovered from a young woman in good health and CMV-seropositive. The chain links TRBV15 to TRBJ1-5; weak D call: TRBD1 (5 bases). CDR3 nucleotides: TGTGCCACCAGCAGGCCTTTATCCAGGGAATATAGCAATCAGCCCCAGCATTTT. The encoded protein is CATSRPLSREYSNQPQHF.